This entry describes one T cell receptor (beta chain). A single record per CDR3 protein comes from TCRdb applying MiXCR to the PCR reads. The sample comprises some 15,000 distinct CDR3 sequences, more than 50% of which are singletons, and 30% to 35% rests with the top ten. The sample belongs to a study of tumor-infiltrating lymphocytes in oesophageal squamous cell carcinoma. The junction had 7 bases not matched to a gene; V was cut back by 2 bases and J by 5 bases. Germline V gene lookup returns CDR1 KGHSH and CDR2 LQKENI. The CDR3 has 16 residues. This TCR came from a female donor with esophageal squamous cell carcinoma. The specimen was esophageal tumor tissue. J is TRBJ2-3 and V is TRBV18, with 10 bases lining up with TRBD2. The CDR3 reads CASSPKASGSVDTQYF. As DNA, the CDR3 is TGTGCCAGCTCACCAAAGGCTAGCGGGAGTGTAGATACGCAGTATTTT.